This is a list of T cell receptor beta chains from one sample in a study of blood T cell repertoires in COVID-19. The table came from immunoSEQ multiplex PCR; TCRdb's copy has only in-frame clones and leaves some out. The sample contains 200,000 to 250,000 clones, about 94% of which appear only once. Sequencing input: peripheral blood. These receptors all stem from a man aged 55 to 70 with COVID-19, enrolled during active disease. Each CDR3 is given with its conserved first and last residue. The D gene is left open where the match is weak. Not all rows give a size; the values are once, few, many and, for expanded clones, a class.

once	TRBV11-2	TRBJ2-7	TRBD1	CASSSHGTASYEQYF	TGTGCCAGCAGCTCACACGGGACAGCAAGCTACGAGCAGTACTTC
NA	TRBV19	TRBJ2-1	TRBD2	CASSRLAGQYNEQFF	TGTGCCAGTAGTAGACTAGCGGGCCAGTACAATGAGCAGTTCTTC
NA	TRBV6-6	TRBJ1-1	NA	CASSFDLTGYTEAFF	TGTGCCAGCAGTTTCGACCTTACCGGGTATACTGAAGCTTTCTTT
NA	TRBV18	TRBJ2-7	NA	CASSPRSGTYEQYF	TGTGCCAGCTCACCACGTTCAGGGACTTACGAGCAGTACTTC
NA	TRBV30	TRBJ1-6	TRBD1	CAWSVRDRDNSPLHF	TGTGCCTGGAGTGTACGCGACAGGGATAATTCACCCCTCCACTTT
NA	TRBV7-8	TRBJ1-1	NA	CASSFGRNTEAFF	TGTGCCAGCAGCTTCGGGAGGAACACTGAAGCTTTCTTT
NA	TRBV5-1	TRBJ1-1	NA	CASSFSLNTEAFF	TGCGCCAGCAGCTTTAGTCTCAACACTGAAGCTTTCTTT
NA	TRBV19	TRBJ2-2	NA	CASSLTRNTGELFF	TGTGCCAGTAGTCTGACACGGAACACCGGGGAGCTGTTTTTT
NA	TRBV15	TRBJ2-7	TRBD2	CATSRGGGRAGEQYF	TGTGCCACCAGCAGAGGAGGCGGGAGGGCCGGAGAGCAGTACTTC
NA	TRBV5-6	TRBJ1-1	NA	CASSYRVGTEAFF	TGTGCCAGCAGCTACAGGGTAGGGACTGAAGCTTTCTTT
NA	TRBV9	TRBJ2-1	NA	CASSGGQSPNEQFF	TGTGCCAGCAGCGGTGGGCAGAGCCCCAATGAGCAGTTCTTC
NA	TRBV28	TRBJ2-5	TRBD1	CASRLVRTGGFQETQYF	TGTGCCAGCAGGCTTGTCCGGACAGGGGGCTTCCAAGAGACCCAGTACTTC
NA	TRBV5-1	TRBJ2-7	TRBD2	CASSLASGTTYEQYF	TGCGCCAGCAGCTTGGCCTCCGGGACTACCTACGAGCAGTACTTC
few	TRBV5-1	TRBJ2-7	TRBD2	CASSSGTSGWTYEQYF	TGCGCCAGCAGTTCCGGGACTAGCGGGTGGACCTACGAGCAGTACTTC
NA	TRBV2	TRBJ1-2	NA	CASTSQGVGGYTF	TGTGCCAGCACTTCACAGGGCGTCGGTGGCTACACCTTC
NA	TRBV27	TRBJ2-3	TRBD2	CASSYFSGRSPSTDTQYF	TGTGCCAGCAGTTACTTCAGCGGGAGATCCCCTAGCACAGATACGCAGTATTTT
NA	TRBV5-1	TRBJ1-1	TRBD1	CASSFGDRGWNTEAFF	TGCGCCAGCAGCTTCGGGGACAGGGGTTGGAACACTGAAGCTTTCTTT
NA	TRBV5-4	TRBJ2-7	TRBD1	CASSGQGYYEQYF	TGTGCCAGCAGCGGACAGGGATACTACGAGCAGTACTTC
few	TRBV18	TRBJ2-7	NA	CASSPRQGDEQYF	TGTGCCAGCTCACCACGGCAGGGCGACGAGCAGTACTTC
NA	TRBV21-1	TRBJ2-7	NA	CASSKMTGSLYEQYF	TGTGCCAGCAGCAAAATGACAGGGAGTCTCTACGAGCAGTACTTC
NA	TRBV7-2	TRBJ1-2	NA	CASSHRVANGYTF	TGTGCCAGCAGCCACAGGGTAGCGAATGGCTACACCTTC
NA	TRBV6-6	TRBJ1-2	NA	CAGGSSNYGYTF	TGTGCCGGCGGGTCCTCTAACTATGGCTACACCTTC
NA	TRBV19	TRBJ2-7	TRBD2	CASSISGTNLEQYF	TGTGCCAGTAGTATATCCGGGACTAATCTCGAGCAGTACTTC
NA	TRBV27	TRBJ2-2	NA	CASSLRTSTTGELFF	TGTGCCAGCAGTCTCCGGACTTCTACGACCGGGGAGCTGTTTTTT
NA	TRBV19	TRBJ1-5	NA	CASSKTTVVLPQHF	TGTGCCAGTAGTAAAACGACAGTGGTTCTTCCCCAGCATTTT
NA	TRBV7-2	TRBJ2-7	NA	CASSQTGLSSYEQYF	TGTGCCAGCAGCCAAACAGGGTTGAGCTCCTACGAGCAGTACTTC
NA	TRBV6-5	TRBJ1-3	TRBD1	CASGTGGSGNTIYF	TGTGCCAGCGGGACAGGGGGCAGTGGAAACACCATATATTTT
NA	TRBV18	TRBJ2-7	NA	CASSGGSYEQYF	TGTGCCAGCTCCGGCGGGTCCTACGAGCAGTACTTC
NA	TRBV5-1	TRBJ2-5	TRBD2	CASSPGLAGGPYQETQYF	TGCGCCAGCAGCCCTGGACTAGCGGGGGGACCGTACCAAGAGACCCAGTACTTC
NA	TRBV7-9	TRBJ2-3	TRBD2	CASSSQTSAFTDTQYF	TGTGCCAGCAGCTCACAGACTAGCGCCTTTACAGATACGCAGTATTTT
NA	TRBV28	TRBJ1-6	NA	CASSYRVRNSPLHF	TGTGCCAGCAGTTACAGGGTTCGTAATTCACCCCTCCACTTT
NA	TRBV3-1/TRBV3-2	TRBJ2-1	NA	CASSQAGVHNEQFF	TGTGCCAGCAGCCAAGCAGGGGTTCACAATGAGCAGTTCTTC
NA	TRBV5-4	TRBJ1-1	NA	CASSIQGTMAEAFF	TGTGCCAGCAGCATACAGGGCACCATGGCTGAAGCTTTCTTT
NA	TRBV6-1	TRBJ1-2	TRBD1	CASSEGGTGPYGYTF	TGTGCCAGCAGTGAAGGAGGGACAGGACCCTATGGCTACACCTTC
NA	TRBV4-1	TRBJ2-1	TRBD2	CASRSDGSGRVRYEQFF	TGCGCCAGCAGGTCCGATGGTAGCGGGAGAGTGAGGTATGAGCAGTTCTTC
NA	TRBV6-5	TRBJ1-1	NA	CASTLDSVNTEAFF	TGTGCCAGCACCTTAGACAGCGTGAACACTGAAGCTTTCTTT
NA	TRBV18	TRBJ1-2	TRBD1	CASSLIPGPGTGDYGYTF	TGTGCCAGCTCCCTTATTCCCGGCCCCGGGACAGGGGACTATGGCTACACCTTC
NA	TRBV20-1	TRBJ1-4	NA	CSASSLDSPRREKLFF	TGCAGTGCTAGTTCCCTGGACAGCCCCAGGAGGGAAAAACTGTTTTTT
NA	TRBV14	TRBJ2-3	TRBD2	CASSHDSGRRDFGTDTQYF	TGTGCCAGCAGCCACGATAGCGGGAGACGCGATTTCGGCACAGATACGCAGTATTTT
NA	TRBV18	TRBJ2-1	NA	CASSPTQGQWFF	TGTGCCAGCTCACCAACGCAGGGCCAGTGGTTCTTC
once	TRBV5-4	TRBJ2-2	TRBD1	CASSPVQGANGELFF	TGTGCCAGCAGCCCGGTACAGGGGGCAAACGGGGAGCTGTTTTTT
NA	TRBV9	TRBJ2-7	TRBD1	CASSGQGALLGYEQYF	TGTGCCAGCAGCGGACAGGGGGCGCTTCTCGGGTACGAGCAGTACTTC
NA	TRBV3-1/TRBV3-2	TRBJ2-7	NA	CASSLSSYEQYF	TGTGCCAGCAGCCTGAGCTCCTACGAGCAGTACTTC
NA	TRBV19	TRBJ1-5	NA	CASSRGGAGRNQPQHF	TGTGCCAGTAGTAGGGGGGGCGCGGGTCGCAATCAGCCCCAGCATTTT
NA	TRBV5-4	TRBJ2-2	NA	CASSYRAFNTGELFF	TGTGCCAGCAGCTACAGGGCTTTCAACACCGGGGAGCTGTTTTTT
NA	TRBV23-1	TRBJ1-5	TRBD1	CSHDSRGQGSGNQPQHF	TGCTCCCACGACTCTCGGGGACAGGGATCCGGCAATCAGCCCCAGCATTTT
NA	TRBV5-1	TRBJ2-1	TRBD2	CASSFNSGGEHNEQFF	TGCGCCAGCAGCTTCAATAGCGGGGGGGAGCACAATGAGCAGTTCTTC
NA	TRBV6-2/TRBV6-3	TRBJ1-2	TRBD1	CASSYSGQGDYGYTF	TGTGCCAGCAGTTACTCAGGACAGGGGGACTATGGCTACACCTTC
NA	TRBV5-4	TRBJ2-1	TRBD1	CASSRGQGYNEQFF	TGTGCCAGCAGCCGAGGACAGGGGTACAATGAGCAGTTCTTC
NA	TRBV3-1/TRBV3-2	TRBJ2-1	TRBD1	CASSQRNRGSINEQFF	TGTGCCAGCAGCCAAAGGAACAGGGGTAGTATTAATGAGCAGTTCTTC
NA	TRBV30	TRBJ1-2	NA	CAWSPPGRGFYGYTF	TGTGCCTGGAGCCCGCCCGGCAGGGGATTCTATGGCTACACCTTC
NA	TRBV3-1/TRBV3-2	TRBJ1-1	NA	CASSPGGVNTEAFF	TGTGCCAGCAGCCCTGGGGGGGTGAACACTGAAGCTTTCTTT
NA	TRBV24-1	TRBJ1-6	NA	CATSSGVGSPLHF	TGTGCCACCAGTTCAGGGGTTGGATCACCCCTCCACTTT
NA	TRBV5-1	TRBJ2-1	TRBD1	CASSLGGTGGGNEQFF	TGCGCCAGCAGCTTGGGTGGGACAGGGGGTGGCAATGAGCAGTTCTTC
NA	TRBV12-5	TRBJ1-6	NA	CASGLSRGVSSYNSPLHF	TGTGCTAGTGGTTTATCTCGGGGGGTGAGCTCCTATAATTCACCCCTCCACTTT
once	TRBV9	TRBJ2-2	NA	CASSVGGTTPGELFF	TGTGCCAGCAGCGTAGGAGGGACAACTCCCGGGGAGCTGTTTTTT
once	TRBV19	TRBJ1-2	TRBD1	CASRTSDRSNYGYTF	TGTGCCAGTAGGACATCGGACAGGTCTAACTATGGCTACACCTTC